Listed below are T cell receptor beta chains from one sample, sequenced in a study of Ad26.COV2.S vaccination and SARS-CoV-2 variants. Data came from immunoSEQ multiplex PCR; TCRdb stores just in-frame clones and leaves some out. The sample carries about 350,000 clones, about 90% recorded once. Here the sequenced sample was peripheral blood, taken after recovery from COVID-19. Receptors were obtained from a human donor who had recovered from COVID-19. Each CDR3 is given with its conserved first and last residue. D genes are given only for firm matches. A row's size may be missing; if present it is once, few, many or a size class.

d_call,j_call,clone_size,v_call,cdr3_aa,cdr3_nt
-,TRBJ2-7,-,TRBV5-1,CASSLASAGQPYEQYF,TGCGCCAGCAGCTTGGCCTCGGCGGGACAGCCCTACGAGCAGTACTTC
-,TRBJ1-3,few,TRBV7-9,CASSFYPLHDYGNTIYF,TGTGCCAGCAGCTTTTATCCGTTACACGATTATGGAAACACCATATATTTT
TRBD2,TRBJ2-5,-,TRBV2,CASSESLAGARQETQYF,TGTGCCAGCAGTGAATCCCTAGCGGGAGCACGTCAAGAGACCCAGTACTTC
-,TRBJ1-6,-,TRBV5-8,CASSPRWRGSPLHF,TGTGCCAGCAGCCCACGATGGCGTGGTTCACCCCTCCACTTT
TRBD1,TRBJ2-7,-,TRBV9,CASSTGPGGDEQYF,TGTGCCAGCAGCACCGGACCAGGGGGTGACGAGCAGTACTTC
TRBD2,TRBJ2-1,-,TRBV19,CATSGTSRNEQFF,TGTGCCACCTCCGGGACTAGTAGGAATGAGCAGTTCTTC
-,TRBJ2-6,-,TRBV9,CASSVPGHMVSGANVLTF,TGTGCCAGCAGCGTCCCCGGACACATGGTTTCTGGGGCCAACGTCCTGACTTTC
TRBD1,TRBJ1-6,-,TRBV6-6,CASRIQGQGSPLHF,TGTGCCAGCAGAATACAGGGGCAAGGTTCACCCCTCCACTTT
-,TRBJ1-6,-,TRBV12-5,CASGLVQRNSPLHF,TGTGCTAGTGGTTTGGTACAGCGAAATTCACCCCTCCACTTT
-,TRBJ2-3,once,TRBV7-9,CASSPPSTDTQYF,TGTGCCAGCAGCCCCCCTAGCACAGATACGCAGTATTTT
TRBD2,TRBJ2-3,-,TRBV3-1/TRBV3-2,CASSPQRGAGVDTQYF,TGTGCCAGCAGCCCACAGCGGGGGGCGGGGGTGGATACGCAGTATTTT
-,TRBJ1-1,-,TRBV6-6,CAERGGNTEAFF,TGTGCCGAACGGGGAGGGAACACTGAAGCTTTCTTT
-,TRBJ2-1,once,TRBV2,CASRVGPLVDEQFF,TGTGCCAGCAGGGTAGGACCTCTGGTCGATGAGCAGTTCTTC
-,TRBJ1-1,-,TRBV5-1,CASKNSSLNTEAFF,TGCGCCAGCAAAAACTCGTCACTGAACACTGAAGCTTTCTTT
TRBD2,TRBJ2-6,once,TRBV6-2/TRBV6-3,CASSWGGSGANVLTF,TGTGCCAGCAGTTGGGGGGGCTCTGGGGCCAACGTCCTGACTTTC
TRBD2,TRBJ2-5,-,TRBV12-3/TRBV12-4,CASSFGTTYF,TGTGCCAGCAGTTTCGGGACTACATACTTC
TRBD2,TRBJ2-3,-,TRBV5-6,CASSFRTSGRTDTQYF,TGTGCCAGCAGCTTCAGGACTAGCGGGAGGACAGATACGCAGTATTTT
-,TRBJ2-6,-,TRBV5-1,CASSLSGANVLTF,TGCGCCAGCAGCTTGTCCGGGGCCAACGTCCTGACTTTC
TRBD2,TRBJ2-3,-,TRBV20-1,CSASIPSGGSDTQYF,TGCAGTGCTAGTATCCCCAGCGGGGGTTCAGATACGCAGTATTTT
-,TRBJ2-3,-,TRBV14,CASSQRQADVDPDTQYF,TGTGCCAGCAGCCAACGACAGGCCGACGTTGATCCAGATACGCAGTATTTT
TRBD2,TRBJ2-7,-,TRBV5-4,CASSRRGGGSYEQYF,TGTGCCAGCAGCCGCCGCGGGGGTGGCTCCTACGAGCAGTACTTC
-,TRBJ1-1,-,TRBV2,CASTYTQPMNTEAFF,TGTGCCAGCACCTACACCCAGCCCATGAACACTGAAGCTTTCTTT
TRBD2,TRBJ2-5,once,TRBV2,CASLPGLAGAGETQYF,TGTGCCAGCCTCCCAGGACTAGCGGGGGCCGGGGAGACCCAGTACTTC
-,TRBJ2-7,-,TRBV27,CASSLGDRLYEQYF,TGTGCCAGCAGCCTCGGGGACCGCTTGTACGAGCAGTACTTC
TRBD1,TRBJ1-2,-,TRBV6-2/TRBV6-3,CASSYSGTEIYGYTF,TGTGCCAGCAGTTACTCGGGGACAGAGATCTATGGCTACACCTTC
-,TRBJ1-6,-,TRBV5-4,CASSGRDSPLHF,TGTGCCAGCAGCGGCCGGGATTCACCCCTCCACTTT
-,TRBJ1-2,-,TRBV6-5,CASTNLLNYGYTF,TGTGCCAGCACTAATCTATTAAACTATGGCTACACCTTC
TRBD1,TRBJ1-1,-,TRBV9,CASSVARDRVGTEAFF,TGTGCCAGCAGCGTAGCGAGAGACAGGGTCGGCACTGAAGCTTTCTTT
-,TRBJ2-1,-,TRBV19,CASDGTVHNEQFF,TGTGCCAGTGACGGGACGGTACACAATGAGCAGTTCTTC
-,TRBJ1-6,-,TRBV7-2,CASSRQASPLHF,TGTGCCAGCAGCCGCCAGGCTTCACCCCTCCACTTT
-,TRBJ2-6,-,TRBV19,CASSTTSGGAISGANVLTF,TGTGCCAGTAGTACGACATCCGGGGGTGCAATTTCTGGGGCCAACGTCCTGACTTTC
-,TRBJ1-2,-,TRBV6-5,CASSYSRESRVGYTF,TGTGCCAGCAGTTACTCAAGGGAATCGAGGGTTGGCTACACCTTC
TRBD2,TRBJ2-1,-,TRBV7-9,CASSLGLAGGAEQFF,TGTGCCAGCAGCTTAGGACTAGCGGGGGGGGCTGAGCAGTTCTTC
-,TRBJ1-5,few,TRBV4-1,CASSQDHGDNQPQHF,TGCGCCAGCAGCCAAGATCACGGGGACAATCAGCCCCAGCATTTT
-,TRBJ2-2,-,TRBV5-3,CARSLGSRTALPTNTGELFF,TGTGCCAGAAGCTTGGGCTCGCGTACGGCCTTACCGACGAACACCGGGGAGCTGTTTTTT
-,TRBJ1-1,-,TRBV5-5,CASSLDLRTEAFF,TGTGCCAGCAGCTTGGATCTGAGGACTGAAGCTTTCTTT
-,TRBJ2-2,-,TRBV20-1,CSASTQMGTGELFF,TGCAGTGCTAGTACCCAGATGGGCACCGGGGAGCTGTTTTTT
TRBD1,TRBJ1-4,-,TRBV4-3,CASSQSVDRGNEKLFF,TGCGCCAGCAGCCAATCGGTGGACAGGGGCAATGAAAAACTGTTTTTT
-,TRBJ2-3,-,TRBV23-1,CASSQSGRDTQYF,TGCGCCAGCAGTCAATCGGGGAGAGATACGCAGTATTTT
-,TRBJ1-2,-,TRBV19,CASSTPGGAASGYTF,TGTGCCAGTAGTACCCCCGGGGGGGCAGCTAGTGGCTACACCTTC
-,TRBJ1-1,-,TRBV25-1,CASTPTGRNTEAFF,TGTGCCAGCACCCCCACAGGGCGGAACACTGAAGCTTTCTTT
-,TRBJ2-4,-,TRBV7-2,CASSSYSPQNIQYF,TGTGCCAGCAGCTCCTACTCCCCCCAAAACATTCAGTACTTC
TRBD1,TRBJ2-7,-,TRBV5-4,CASSQGGGPGEQYF,TGTGCCAGCAGCCAAGGGGGCGGGCCGGGCGAGCAGTACTTC
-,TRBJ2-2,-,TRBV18,CASSAALGAVGELFF,TGTGCCAGCTCCGCGGCACTGGGCGCCGTCGGGGAGCTGTTTTTT
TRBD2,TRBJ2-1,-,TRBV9,CASSEGAGGDEQFF,TGTGCCAGCAGCGAGGGGGCGGGGGGGGATGAGCAGTTCTTC
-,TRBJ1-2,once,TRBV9,CASSPRAGPFLVNYGYTF,TGTGCCAGCAGCCCTCGGGCAGGGCCCTTCTTAGTAAACTATGGCTACACCTTC
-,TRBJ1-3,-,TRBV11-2,CASSQLGSGNTIYF,TGTGCCAGCAGCCAACTGGGCTCTGGAAACACCATATATTTT
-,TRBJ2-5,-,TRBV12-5,CASGFDSLWPQYF,TGTGCTAGTGGTTTTGACTCCCTGTGGCCCCAGTACTTC
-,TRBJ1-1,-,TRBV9,CASSVDPGAAEAFF,TGTGCCAGCAGCGTAGATCCGGGGGCGGCTGAAGCTTTCTTT
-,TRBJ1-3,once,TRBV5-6,CASSGTGARYSGNTIYF,TGTGCCAGCAGCGGGACGGGGGCTAGGTATTCTGGAAACACCATATATTTT
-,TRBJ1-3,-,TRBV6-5,CASSYNGGRNTIYF,TGTGCCAGCAGTTACAACGGGGGCCGAAACACCATATATTTT
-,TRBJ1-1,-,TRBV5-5,CASSRWNTEAFF,TGTGCCAGCAGCCGCTGGAACACTGAAGCTTTCTTT
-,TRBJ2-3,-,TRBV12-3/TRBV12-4,CASSFSPADTQYF,TGTGCCAGCAGTTTCAGCCCGGCAGATACGCAGTATTTT
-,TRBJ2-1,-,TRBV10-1,CASSPLNLATYNEQFF,TGCGCCAGCAGCCCTCTTAACTTAGCGACCTACAATGAGCAGTTCTTC
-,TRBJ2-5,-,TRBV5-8,CASSPGTARQPYF,TGTGCCAGCAGCCCTGGGACGGCCCGGCAGCCGTACTTC